This T cell receptor beta chain was profiled in a study of blood T cell repertoires in COVID-19 (dated by TCRdb to the early 2020s). With regard to the full study: The collaborator samples originated in the United States, Italy and Spain and spanned the acute and convalescent phases of COVID-19. Samples came from the ongoing ImmuneRACE study (first 160 participants) plus 1,254 subjects from 6 global collaborators. The material from the prospective study consisted of cDNA or gDNA derived from T cells, B-cell-depleted T cells, or PBMCs. The repertoires were made available in a free public database intended to serve as a resource for research on the immune response to SARS-CoV-2. A de-identified subject ID, COVID-19 status, age in years and sex were almost always included in the sample metadata. Where available, HLA class I and class II types were taken from metadata supplied by the sample provider and were not determined by assay-based typing. Deeply sampled blood TCRbeta repertoires from subjects exposed to, actively infected with, or recovered from COVID-19 were included in the dataset.

TCRbeta CDR3 regions were amplified from genomic DNA by means of the immunoSEQ Assay, a bias-controlled multiplex PCR. As for the authors' bioinformatics: The number of nucleated cells in each sample was estimated by amplification of reference gene primers within the assay. To quantify the absolute abundance of each unique TCRbeta CDR3 rearrangement, sequence reads were collapsed and filtered. For each sample, productive Simpson clonality was calculated as the square root of Simpson's diversity index across productive rearrangements. TCRdb obtained this table from immuneACCESS and retained in-frame rearrangements with V and J assigned. These tables miss some clones; where compared with another copy, unresolved V genes account for less than half of the shortfall, and the remainder is unexplained. D and trimming come from the DNA, and the V and J calls and clone size come from that table. Across this sample there are about 300,000 clones, with 85% to 90% seen only once. Of the sample, approximately 1.8% is held by the ten largest clones.

Of note for this clone: Its recognized antigen is unknown. No base-level quality is on record; no much larger clone is a single base apart.

Findings and caveats that apply to the study as a whole: The quantity of clinical and demographic metadata differed by source and by participant and was supplied without curation.

Relative to germline, V is missing 3 bases and J is missing 2 bases, with 4 bases of the junction outside any gene match. Sequences LGHDT (CDR1) and YNNKEL (CDR2) are obtained from the germline V gene (reference sequence). Taken from cysteine to phenylalanine, the CDR3 has 16 residues. Of the read, only the CDR3 DNA is kept; its 48 bases are in frame from base 1. At one collaborating source in Seattle, patients were enrolled during active infection and were followed longitudinally through the course of disease. The collaborating institutions used their own protocols to collect whole blood in K2EDTA tubes. Collaborator samples were shipped for TCRbeta analysis as frozen whole blood, isolated PBMCs, or DNA extracted from either sample type.

The sequence derives from a woman aged 30 to 39 with COVID-19, enrolled during active disease. The chain is assembled from TRBV3-1 (or the pseudogene TRBV3-2) and TRBJ2-6, with TRBD2 identical over 7 junction bases. Sequenced sample: peripheral blood. The CDR3 in this case is CASSQGGRAGANVLTF. The DNA is TGTGCCAGCAGCCAGGGGGGGAGAGCTGGGGCCAACGTCCTGACTTTC.